The 4 T cell receptor beta chains in this list originate from one sample, sequenced in a study of blood T cells in healthy people across ages. Primers used in a second PCR of about 6 to 11 cycles were a sample-barcoded 5' primer and a J-beta primer mix. MiXCR, run by TCRdb on the 5' RACE reads, gives a single entry per CDR3 protein. The sample records over 1,200,000 distinct CDR3 sequences, around 59% being singletons. Sequenced sample: blood. Receptors were obtained from a man aged 18 to 29 in good health.

J is TRBJ2-4 and V is TRBV28; D remains ambiguous. This CDR3 comprises 14 residues. Germline values: CDR1 MDHEN, CDR2 SYDVKM. The V end lost 3 bases, the J end lost 7 bases, and 13 bases lay between the germline ends. CDR3: CASSLPETANIQYF. CDR3 in DNA: TGTGCCAGCAGTTTGCCCGAGACCGCGAACATTCAGTACTTC.

The J gene is TRBJ1-2, the V gene TRBV9; perhaps TRBD1 as D (6 bases). Germline CDR1 is SGDLS and CDR2 is YYNGEE. V dropped 3 bases and J dropped 5 bases, with 20 bases sitting between them. CDR3 length: 16 amino acids. The CDR3 coding sequence is TGTGCCAGCAGCGAGCCCAGGGGAGACTATAGTTATGGCTACACCTTC. Translated: CASSEPRGDYSYGYTF.

In DNA form, the CDR3 reads TGTGCCAGCACCAACAGGGGTGAATCCTACGAGCAGTACTTC. Translation: CASTNRGESYEQYF. V is TRBV6-2 or TRBV6-3 and J is TRBJ2-7, with 7 bases that match TRBD1. There are 14 residues in the CDR3. Germline CDR1 MNHEY, CDR2 SVGEGT. V was clipped by 7 bases and J by 1 base; unmatched bases: 7.

The chain links TRBV9 to TRBJ2-3; 8 bases match TRBD2. In germline, CDR1 is SGDLS, CDR2 YYNGEE. CDR3 length equals 15 residues. After removal of 2 bases from V and 6 bases from J, the junction contained 8 bases not matched to a gene. In DNA form, the CDR3 reads TGTGCCAGCAGCGTTTTACTAGCGGAGCAGGATACGCAGTATTTT. It is translated as CASSVLLAEQDTQYF.